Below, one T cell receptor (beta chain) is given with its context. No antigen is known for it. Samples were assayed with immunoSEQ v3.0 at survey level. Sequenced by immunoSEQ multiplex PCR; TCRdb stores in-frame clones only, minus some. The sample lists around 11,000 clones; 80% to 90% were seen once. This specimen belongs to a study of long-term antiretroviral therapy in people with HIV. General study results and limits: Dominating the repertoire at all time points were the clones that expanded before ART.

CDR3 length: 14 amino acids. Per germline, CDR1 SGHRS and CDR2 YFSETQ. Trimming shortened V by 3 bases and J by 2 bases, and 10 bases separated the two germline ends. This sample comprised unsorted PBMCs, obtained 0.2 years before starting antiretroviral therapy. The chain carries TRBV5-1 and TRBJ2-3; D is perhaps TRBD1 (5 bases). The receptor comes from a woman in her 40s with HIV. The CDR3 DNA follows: TGCGCCAGCAGCTCCAGGGCTTCCACAGATACGCAGTATTTT. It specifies CASSSRASTDTQYF.